The next 27 T cell receptor beta chains were all read from a single sample in a study of shared clonotypes between healthy human individuals. The data were produced by immunoSEQ multiplex PCR, yet TCRdb's version contains in-frame clones alone and is incomplete. Of 2 million to 2.5 million clones listed, roughly 93% are singletons. The sample taken for sequencing was naive CD4+ T cells from PBMCs. Subset described: CD45RA+ positively selected. The receptors shown here come from a man aged 18 to 35 in good health. Some clones in this sample may be carry-over from other donors' samples.

Of note for this clone: The identical CDR3 is also encoded by other nucleotide sequences in the sample. The chain recombines TRBV7-3 with TRBJ2-7, with 7 bases matching TRBD2. The CDR3 contains 13 residues. The germline CDR1 and CDR2 sequences are SGHTA and FQGTGA. Trimming took 5 bases from V and 4 from J; bases not matched to a gene: 5. CDR3: CASSPASGYEQYF. Written as DNA, the CDR3 is TGTGCCAGCAGCCCTGCTAGCGGATACGAGCAGTACTTC.

This chain uses TRBV5-1 with TRBJ2-7; 11 bases are a match to TRBD2. The V segment lost 4 bases and the J segment 2 bases; nucleotides outside the gene matches: 5. This CDR3 comprises 15 residues. The germline gives CDR1 SGHRS, CDR2 YFSETQ. CDR3 in amino acids: CASSPVAGGTYEQYF. The CDR3 bases are TGCGCCAGCAGCCCCGTAGCGGGAGGGACCTACGAGCAGTACTTC. Combining the CDR3 with reference TRBV5-1 and TRBJ2-7 gives the whole variable domain KAGVTQTPRYLIKTRGQQVTLSCSPISGHRSVSWYQQTPGQGLQFLFEYFSETQRNKGNFPGRFSGRQFSNSRSEMNVSTLELGDSALYLCASSPVAGGTYEQYFGPGTRLTVT.

The chain recombines TRBV19 with TRBJ2-4, with TRBD2 as a possible D gene (5 bases). This CDR3 is built from 16 residues. Trimming took 2 bases from V and 0 from J, leaving 11 bases between them. The V gene's germline CDR1 is LNHDA and CDR2 SQIVND (reference sequence). CDR3: CASSIRRAQAKNIQYF. CDR3 sequence (DNA): TGTGCCAGTAGTATACGGCGGGCTCAAGCCAAAAACATTCAGTACTTC.

The chain combines TRBV5-1 with TRBJ2-1; D perhaps matches TRBD2 (5 bases). The germline CDR1 and CDR2 sequences are SGHRS and YFSETQ. The CDR3 runs to 15 residues. V was trimmed by 0 bases and J by 3 bases, leaving 10 bases between them. The CDR3 here is CASSLAVGGYNEQFF. Here the CDR3 DNA reads TGCGCCAGCAGCTTGGCCGTCGGAGGCTACAATGAGCAGTTCTTC. Full variable domain (remainder filled in from reference TRBV5-1 and TRBJ2-1): KAGVTQTPRYLIKTRGQQVTLSCSPISGHRSVSWYQQTPGQGLQFLFEYFSETQRNKGNFPGRFSGRQFSNSRSEMNVSTLELGDSALYLCASSLAVGGYNEQFFGPGTRLTVL.

The chain joins TRBV11-2 to TRBJ1-2; D remains unclear. CDR1 SGHAT and CDR2 FQNNGV come from the germline V gene. The CDR3 has 12 residues. V was shortened by 5 bases and J by 3 bases, with 7 bases between the two germline ends. In DNA, the CDR3 is TGTGCCAGCAGCCCAACGCACTATGGCTACACCTTC. Translation: CASSPTHYGYTF. The full variable domain, with the rest looked up from reference TRBV11-2 and TRBJ1-2, is EAGVAQSPRYKIIEKRQSVAFWCNPISGHATLYWYQQILGQGPKLLIQFQNNGVVDDSQLPKDRFSAERLKGVDSTLKIQPAKLEDSAVYLCASSPTHYGYTFGSGTRLTVV.

The chain employs TRBV28 and TRBJ1-6; the D is unclear. Trimming pared 5 bases from V and 11 bases from J, leaving 10 bases between. Germline CDR1 and CDR2: MDHEN and SYDVKM. The CDR3 has 12 amino acids. CDR3: CASSPSLAPLHF. DNA of the CDR3: TGTGCCAGCAGTCCATCGTTAGCACCCCTCCACTTT.

This rearrangement joins TRBV5-6 to TRBJ2-2; no clear D. V lost 1 base and J 3 bases, leaving 13 bases between the germline ends. Germline CDR1 and CDR2: SGHDT and YYEEEE. The CDR3 has 16 amino acids. The DNA of the CDR3 is TGTGCCAGCAGCTTGTGGGTAGGGTGGTACACCGGGGAGCTGTTTTTT. Encoded protein: CASSLWVGWYTGELFF.

This clone was observed a handful of times. The chain has TRBV18 and TRBJ1-1, with no clear D. Trimming cost V 5 bases and J 1 base, with 11 bases left between them. Germline V gives CDR1 KGHSH, CDR2 LQKENI. CDR3 size: 14 residues. CDR3 nucleotides: TGTGCCAGCTCAGGGGTTATGCGGAACACTGAAGCTTTCTTT. Amino acids: CASSGVMRNTEAFF.

The CDR3 DNA reads as TGCGCCAGCAGCTTGGCGCAGTACCCCCCAGCTTTCTTT. It yields the protein CASSLAQYPPAFF. This chain uses TRBV5-1 with TRBJ1-1, with D unclear. Germline loops: CDR1 SGHRS, CDR2 YFSETQ. Trimming removed 0 bases at V and 10 bases at J, with 13 bases between. CDR3 length equals 13 residues. Full variable domain (remainder filled in from reference TRBV5-1 and TRBJ1-1): KAGVTQTPRYLIKTRGQQVTLSCSPISGHRSVSWYQQTPGQGLQFLFEYFSETQRNKGNFPGRFSGRQFSNSRSEMNVSTLELGDSALYLCASSLAQYPPAFFGQGTRLTVV.

The V call is TRBV5-1, the J call TRBJ2-1, with unresolved D. The CDR3 length is 15 residues. Germline-derived CDR1 and CDR2 are SGHRS and YFSETQ. Trimming left V 4 bases short and J 0 bases short, with 11 bases between. CDR3 loop: CASSPVTSSYNEQFF. CDR3 nucleotide sequence: TGCGCCAGCAGCCCCGTTACGAGCTCCTACAATGAGCAGTTCTTC.

The rearrangement uses TRBV7-2 and TRBJ2-7, with D unresolved. The V and J ends lost 4 bases and 4 bases respectively, with 23 bases between them. The CDR3 sequence is 17 residues long. Germline assignment: CDR1 SGHTA and CDR2 FQGNSA. DNA for the CDR3: TGTGCCAGCAGCTCCAAGGGTCGGTGGTTGGCGTTGTACGAGCAGTACTTC. It encodes CASSSKGRWLALYEQYF.

This sequence joins TRBV30 and TRBJ2-6, with unresolved D. In germline, CDR1 is GTSNPN, CDR2 SVGIG (reference sequence). Trimming took off 4 bases at V and 0 bases at J, with 10 bases between the two ends. The CDR3 has 15 residues. DNA for the CDR3: TGTGCCTGGACTAACTGGGCCTCTGGGGCCAACGTCCTGACTTTC. This sequence encodes CAWTNWASGANVLTF.

V is TRBV10-1 and J is TRBJ1-3; D not resolved. V was cut by 4 bases and J by 3 bases, with 19 bases left in between. The CDR3 runs to 17 residues. The germline V gene encodes CDR1 WNHNN and CDR2 SYGVQD (reference sequence). The CDR3 nucleotides are TGCGCCAGCAGTGGTTTCGGGCCCGACCCATTTGGAAACACCATATATTTT. Translation: CASSGFGPDPFGNTIYF.

For this clone: This sample includes further DNA sequences coding for the same CDR3. The chain links TRBV5-1 to TRBJ2-3; 10 bases align to TRBD2. This CDR3 has 16 residues. V shed 2 bases, J shed 1 base, and the junction held 4 bases outside the gene matches. The germline V gene has CDR1 SGHRS and CDR2 YFSETQ. CDR3 sequence (DNA): TGCGCCAGCAGCTTAGTTGGGACTAGCGGCACAGATACGCAGTATTTT. This sequence encodes CASSLVGTSGTDTQYF.

Remarks on this clone: The sample carries other DNA sequences with the same CDR3. V is TRBV18 and J is TRBJ2-3; D gene uncertain. CDR1 and CDR2 (germline): KGHSH, LQKENI. V dropped 3 bases and J dropped 0 bases, with 7 bases sitting between them. This CDR3 has 14 residues. Here the CDR3 reads CASSPGLSTDTQYF. DNA for the CDR3: TGTGCCAGCTCACCCGGTCTCAGCACAGATACGCAGTATTTT.

The V and J genes are TRBV5-1 and TRBJ2-1, with D perhaps matching TRBD2 (6 bases). Between the trimmed V and J ends, which lost 4 bases and 1 base, there was a span of 9 bases. CDR3 length: 14 residues. Germline CDR1 and CDR2: SGHRS and YFSETQ. The CDR3 loop reads CASSRDFSYNEQFF. In DNA, the CDR3 is TGCGCCAGCAGCCGGGACTTTTCCTACAATGAGCAGTTCTTC.

The V and J genes are TRBV6-6 and TRBJ1-5; 9 bases are a match to TRBD1. V trimming: 0 bases; J trimming: 7 bases; junction bases outside the gene matches: 7. The germline gives CDR1 MNHNY, CDR2 SVGAGI (reference sequence). The length of the CDR3 is 16 residues. CDR3 bases: TGTGCCAGCAGTTACTCCTGGACAGGGGTACGGCAGCCCCAGCATTTT. It specifies CASSYSWTGVRQPQHF.

The J gene is TRBJ2-5, the V gene TRBV7-9, with TRBD1 matching 8 bases. This CDR3 region has 16 residues. The V and J ends lost 4 bases and 7 bases, in that order; junction bases with no gene match: 14. CDR1 is SEHNR and CDR2 is FQNEAQ in the germline V gene (reference sequence). As DNA, the CDR3 is TGTGCCAGCAGCTACGCCCGGTCAGGGGGCTCAGTGACCCAGTACTTC. Translation gives CASSYARSGGSVTQYF. The variable domain in full, completed from reference TRBV7-9 and TRBJ2-5, reads DTGVSQNPRHKITKRGQNVTFRCDPISEHNRLYWYRQTLGQGPEFLTYFQNEAQLEKSRLLSDRFSAERPKGSFSTLEIQRTEQGDSAMYLCASSYARSGGSVTQYFGPGTRLLVL.

The V call is TRBV7-3, the J call TRBJ2-2; 10 bases line up with TRBD1. The V gene end was trimmed by 5 bases and the J gene end by 6 bases; junction bases not matched to a gene: 9. The CDR3 loop spans 16 amino acids. Germline CDR1 and CDR2: SGHTA and FQGTGA. The CDR3 loop reads CASSLSTGGASGELFF. The DNA of the CDR3 is TGTGCCAGCAGCCTATCGACAGGGGGCGCGTCCGGGGAGCTGTTTTTT.

On this clone itself: Other DNA sequences in the same sample also yield this CDR3. This chain uses TRBV7-9 with TRBJ2-2; D is undetermined. CDR3 length: 13 amino acids. V was pared by 1 base and J by 6 bases, with 6 bases between. Germline loops: CDR1 SEHNR, CDR2 FQNEAQ (reference sequence). Here the CDR3 reads CASSLVGSGELFF. CDR3 DNA: TGTGCCAGCAGCTTAGTAGGTTCCGGGGAGCTGTTTTTT.

This CDR3 reads CASSESTGMTDTQYF. DNA of the CDR3: TGTGCCAGCAGTGAGTCGACAGGGATGACAGATACGCAGTATTTT. V usage is TRBV6-1 and J usage is TRBJ2-3; 7 bases map to TRBD1. V dropped 3 bases and J dropped 3; count of bases not matched to a gene: 6. The CDR3 spans 15 residues. CDR1 and CDR2 from the germline V gene are MNHNS and SASEGT.

The chain combines TRBV13 with TRBJ2-2; 12 bases map to TRBD2. Germline lookup yields CDR1 PRHDT and CDR2 FYEKMQ (reference sequence). V shed 3 bases and J 6 bases; nucleotides not matched to a gene: 5. This CDR3 region has 16 residues. CDR3 loop: CASSLVTSGSSGELFF. CDR3 in DNA: TGTGCCAGCAGCTTGGTGACTAGCGGGAGCTCCGGGGAGCTGTTTTTT.

This rearrangement joins TRBV11-3 to TRBJ2-3, with a tentative D call TRBD2 (6 bases). CDR1 and CDR2 (germline): SGHNT, YENEEA. The V and J ends lost 2 bases and 3 bases respectively, with 12 bases between them. The CDR3 spans 15 residues. CDR3 nucleotide sequence: TGTGCCAGCAGCTTATCGGGAGCTTTTACAGATACGCAGTATTTT. Protein sequence: CASSLSGAFTDTQYF. The full variable domain, completed using reference TRBV11-3 and TRBJ2-3, is EAGVVQSPRYKIIEKKQPVAFWCNPISGHNTLYWYLQNLGQGPELLIRYENEEAVDDSQLPKDRFSAERLKGVDSTLKIQPAELGDSAVYLCASSLSGAFTDTQYFGPGTRLTVL.

This clone was detected only once. The genes are TRBV28 and TRBJ1-2; 11 nucleotides agree with TRBD1. CDR3 length: 15 amino acids. Germline loops: CDR1 MDHEN, CDR2 SYDVKM. The V segment lost 2 bases and the J segment 9 bases; nucleotides outside the gene matches: 8. CDR3 coding DNA: TGTGCCAGCAGTTTAGGGGGGACAGGGGGTTACAGCTACACCTTC. This encodes CASSLGGTGGYSYTF.

This chain uses TRBV28 with TRBJ1-4; unclear D gene. Germline loops: CDR1 MDHEN, CDR2 SYDVKM. The CDR3 is made up of 11 amino acids. The V end lost 6 bases, the J end lost 6 bases, and 5 bases lay between the germline ends. The CDR3 DNA follows: TGTGCCAGCAGCGAGGATGAAAAACTGTTTTTT. It codes for CASSEDEKLFF.

The chain uses TRBV11-2 and TRBJ2-1; 7 bases agree with TRBD2. The CDR3 is 15 amino acids. V dropped 5 bases and J dropped 2; count of bases not matched to a gene: 6. Germline V gene data show CDR1 as SGHAT and CDR2 as FQNNGV. The CDR3 is CASSPRLAPYNEQFF. The CDR3 nucleotides are TGTGCCAGCAGCCCGAGACTAGCACCCTACAATGAGCAGTTCTTC.

This chain connects TRBV5-1 to TRBJ2-7; 9 bases agree with TRBD1. Looked up from germline, CDR1 is SGHRS and CDR2 is YFSETQ. The CDR3 contains 15 residues. V trimming: 10 bases; J trimming: 2 bases; junction bases outside the gene matches: 13. CDR3 DNA sequence: TGCGCCGGCCAGGCGGGGACAGGGTTAACCTACGAGCAGTACTTC. It encodes CAGQAGTGLTYEQYF.